This TCR beta chain appears in the sequencing data of a study of T cells in Graves' hyperthyroidism and ophthalmopathy. Points from the study as a whole: Onset of ophthalmopathy came a median roughly 6.5 months after the model predicted it.

The investigators amplified TCR beta CDR3 regions from RNA transcripts. When the TCR CDR3 underwent first-round RT-PCR, the HTBI primer set was used. TCRdb re-derived calls from the multiplex PCR reads in MiXCR, one entry per CDR3 protein. The sample has more than 550,000 distinct CDR3 sequences, 40% to 55% seen once. Orbital computed tomography, thyroid ultrasound, serum thyroxine and TRAb, and clinical symptoms together informed the diagnoses. With regard to this clonotype: What it binds is not known.

V lost 1 base, J lost 1 base, and 17 bases stayed unmatched. The CDR3 loop spans 21 amino acids. CDR1 is SGHRS, CDR2 YFSETQ, per germline. This clonotype originated in an adult man with Graves' disease, either hyperthyroidism or ophthalmopathy (not recorded which). What was sequenced was peripheral blood or thyroid tissue (not recorded which). The chain couples TRBV5-1 to TRBJ1-5, with 10 bases fitting TRBD1. The CDR3 nucleotides read TGCGCCAGCAGCTTGTTAATACCGGGACAGGGGTTAACGGGGAGCAATCAGCCCCAGCATTTT. It yields the protein CASSLLIPGQGLTGSNQPQHF.